These 32 T cell receptor beta chains originate from one sample sequenced in a study of radiotherapy plus CTLA-4 blockade in lung cancer. Sequencing used immunoSEQ multiplex PCR; TCRdb keeps in-frame clones, though not all of them. This table holds approximately 97,000 clones, roughly 80% found once. The sequences come from peripheral blood, collected from a patient treated with radiotherapy plus ipilimumab. Every receptor here comes from a human donor with non-small cell lung cancer who had stable disease on radiotherapy plus ipilimumab.

This sequence joins TRBV28 and TRBJ1-1; 7 nucleotides agree with TRBD1. The length of the CDR3 is 14 residues. Germline values: CDR1 MDHEN, CDR2 SYDVKM. V lost 2 bases, J lost 4 bases, and 4 bases stayed unmatched. The CDR3 DNA is TGTGCCAGCAGTTTAGACAGGGTTGTCACTGAAGCTTTCTTT. Amino acid sequence: CASSLDRVVTEAFF. The full variable domain, its missing parts supplied by reference TRBV28 and TRBJ1-1, is DVKVTQSSRYLVKRTGEKVFLECVQDMDHENMFWYRQDPGLGLRLIYFSYDVKMKEKGDIPEGYSVSREKKERFSLILESASTNQTSMYLCASSLDRVVTEAFFGQGTRLTVV.

The genes are TRBV18 and TRBJ1-3; a possible D gene is TRBD1 (6 bases). Trimming removed 3 bases from V and 0 bases from J, with 12 bases in between. Germline loops: CDR1 KGHSH, CDR2 LQKENI. This CDR3 is 16 amino acids long. The CDR3 reads CASSPEGVYSGNTIYF. CDR3 coding DNA: TGTGCCAGCTCACCTGAGGGGGTCTACTCTGGAAACACCATATATTTT.

The rearrangement joins TRBV19 to TRBJ1-5; D gene ambiguous. This CDR3 region has 12 residues. V shed 7 bases and J shed 2 bases, with 6 bases lying between them. CDR1 and CDR2 from the germline V gene are LNHDA and SQIVND (reference sequence). CDR3 protein: CASTKGNQPQHF. As DNA, the CDR3 is TGTGCCAGTACAAAAGGCAATCAGCCCCAGCATTTT. The full variable domain, rest sourced from reference TRBV19 and TRBJ1-5, is DGGITQSPKYLFRKEGQNVTLSCEQNLNHDAMYWYRQDPGQGLRLIYYSQIVNDFQKGDIAEGYSVSREKKESFPLTVTSAQKNPTAFYLCASTKGNQPQHFGDGTRLSIL.

V is TRBV6-1 and J is TRBJ2-3; 10 nucleotides agree with TRBD1. With 2 bases clipped from V and 1 base from J, the junction kept 9 bases outside the gene matches. Germline values: CDR1 MNHNS, CDR2 SASEGT. This CDR3 has 18 residues. The CDR3 is CASSELLSGTGGTDTQYF. The CDR3 nucleotides read TGTGCCAGCAGTGAACTTCTTTCGGGGACAGGGGGCACAGATACGCAGTATTTT.

The chain carries TRBV10-3 and TRBJ2-7; no definite D call. The CDR3 totals 13 residues. The V gene lost 11 bases and the J gene lost 2 bases, with 16 bases spanning the gap. In germline, CDR1 is ENHRY, CDR2 SYGVKD. The CDR3 DNA reads TGTGCCTACGCCGCGGCGCCTCCCTACGAGCAGTACTTC. Residues: CAYAAAPPYEQYF.

CDR3 bases: TGTGCCAGCAGCCTGTTGCCCGGGGGGTCCCAGTACTTC. Translating it yields CASSLLPGGSQYF. The chain combines TRBV14 with TRBJ2-5; TRBD2 aligns across 7 bases. This CDR3 is 13 amino acids long. Germline V gene lookup returns CDR1 SGHDN and CDR2 FVKESK. J was trimmed by 9 bases and V by 4 bases; bases with no gene match: 8.

The chain carries TRBV7-2 and TRBJ2-7; D may be TRBD2 (5 bases). V was pared by 0 bases and J by 5 bases, with 11 bases between. This CDR3 spans 14 amino acids. Germline V CDR1 and CDR2: SGHTA, FQGNSA. The DNA for the CDR3 is TGTGCCAGCAGCTTAGCAGTGGGAGAAAACGAGCAGTACTTC. This gives the protein CASSLAVGENEQYF.

The rearrangement uses TRBV9 and TRBJ2-1; D remains unclear. Between the trimmed V and J ends, which lost 3 bases and 10 bases, there was a span of 8 bases. This CDR3 region has 11 residues. Germline assignment: CDR1 SGDLS and CDR2 YYNGEE. The CDR3 nucleotides are TGTGCCAGCAGCGAAACCGGGGAGCAGTTCTTC. Its protein product is CASSETGEQFF.

V is TRBV28 and J is TRBJ2-7; D is unresolved. V was cut by 3 bases and J by 3 bases, with 15 bases left in between. CDR3 length equals 15 residues. Germline CDR1 reads MDHEN; CDR2 reads SYDVKM. Here the CDR3 reads CASSFEPTFRYEQYF. CDR3 sequence (DNA): TGTGCCAGCAGTTTTGAACCAACCTTTCGCTACGAGCAGTACTTC. The full variable domain, rest sourced from reference TRBV28 and TRBJ2-7, is DVKVTQSSRYLVKRTGEKVFLECVQDMDHENMFWYRQDPGLGLRLIYFSYDVKMKEKGDIPEGYSVSREKKERFSLILESASTNQTSMYLCASSFEPTFRYEQYFGPGTRLTVT.

This clone showed up just once. CDR3 residues: CASSIWGGARNTIYF. The CDR3, as DNA: TGTGCCAGCAGCATATGGGGGGGGGCACGGAACACCATATATTTT. The chain joins TRBV13 to TRBJ1-3; perhaps TRBD1 as D (6 bases). CDR3 size: 15 residues. The germline V gene has CDR1 PRHDT and CDR2 FYEKMQ (reference sequence). V gave up 5 bases and J gave up 7 bases, with 18 bases separating them.

The chain employs TRBV27 and TRBJ1-5; TRBD1 aligns across 10 bases. The J segment lost 0 bases and the V segment lost 6 bases, leaving 11 bases of the junction unmatched. The V gene's germline CDR1 is MNHEY and CDR2 SMNVEV (reference sequence). The CDR3 runs to 18 residues. The CDR3 nucleotides are TGTGCCAGCAGGAAGACCGGGACAGGGGCATATAGCAATCAGCCCCAGCATTTT. Translating gives CASRKTGTGAYSNQPQHF.

This chain uses TRBV19 with TRBJ2-3; 7 bases match TRBD1. This CDR3 is built from 14 residues. CDR1 and CDR2 from the germline V gene are LNHDA and SQIVND (reference sequence). The V segment lost 3 bases and the J segment 2 bases; nucleotides outside the gene matches: 2. This chain's CDR3 is CASSMGQPTDTQYF. The DNA for the CDR3 is TGTGCCAGTAGTATGGGACAGCCCACAGATACGCAGTATTTT.

The J gene is TRBJ2-7, the V gene TRBV15, with 13 bases that match TRBD2. This CDR3 is built from 19 residues. Trimming cost V 0 bases and J 3 bases; bases outside gene matches: 11. Germline V gene data show CDR1 as LNHNV and CDR2 as YYDKDF (reference sequence). CDR3 DNA: TGTGCCACCAGCAGAGATACCAGGCGGACTAGCGGGAGTATCTACGAGCAGTACTTC. It specifies CATSRDTRRTSGSIYEQYF.

The J gene is TRBJ2-2, the V gene TRBV11-2; weak D call: TRBD1 (5 bases). Trimming took off 0 bases at V and 1 base at J, with 9 bases between the two ends. The length of the CDR3 is 16 residues. The germline gives CDR1 SGHAT, CDR2 FQNNGV. The CDR3 loop is CASSLEGAGNTGELFF. The CDR3 DNA sequence: TGTGCCAGCAGCTTAGAAGGGGCAGGGAACACCGGGGAGCTGTTTTTT.

V and J are TRBV5-1 and TRBJ2-7; 9 positions agree with TRBD2. The CDR3 contains 14 residues. V was clipped by 8 bases and J by 4 bases; unmatched bases: 10. Germline V gene lookup returns CDR1 SGHRS and CDR2 YFSETQ. As DNA, the CDR3 is TGCGCCAGTACCGCAACGACTAGCGGATACGAGCAGTACTTC. The encoded protein is CASTATTSGYEQYF.

The V and J genes are TRBV12-5 and TRBJ2-5, with D perhaps matching TRBD2 (6 bases). The J call is uncertain, as TRBJ2-7 better fits the DNA end. CDR3 size: 12 residues. Germline-derived CDR1 and CDR2 are LGHNT and FRNRAP. The CDR3 DNA follows: TGTGCTAGTGCAATGGACTATCACGAGCAGTACTTC. It is translated as CASAMDYHEQYF.

The chain joins TRBV7-8 to TRBJ1-1; D remains ambiguous. The CDR3 length is 13 residues. V was shortened by 0 bases and J by 1 base, with 3 bases between the two germline ends. CDR1 SGHVS and CDR2 FQNEAQ come from the germline V gene. CDR3 sequence reads: CASSLAQNTEAFF. In nucleotides, the CDR3 is TGTGCCAGCAGCTTAGCCCAGAACACTGAAGCTTTCTTT.

The chain is built from TRBV30 and TRBJ2-7; a weak D match, TRBD1 (5 bases). The CDR3 covers 13 residues. Deletions cut 0 bases from V and 4 bases from J, with 10 bases between. In germline, CDR1 is GTSNPN, CDR2 SVGIG (reference sequence). This chain's CDR3 is CAWSVLDSYEQYF. CDR3 nucleotides: TGTGCCTGGAGTGTACTTGACAGTTACGAGCAGTACTTC.

This chain links TRBV6-5 with TRBJ2-7; D is uncertain. V was shortened by 0 bases and J by 1 base, with 10 bases between the two germline ends. This CDR3 region has 15 residues. Looked up from germline, CDR1 is MNHEY and CDR2 is SVGAGI. The CDR3 bases are TGTGCCAGCAGTTACTCGGCGCTAGGATCCTACGAGCAGTACTTC. Translated, it gives CASSYSALGSYEQYF.

The chain recombines TRBV28 with TRBJ1-2; TRBD1 matches 9 bases. Per germline, CDR1 MDHEN and CDR2 SYDVKM. The CDR3 has 12 amino acids. Trimming removed 4 bases from V and 10 bases from J; junction bases left unmatched: 4. Here the CDR3 DNA reads TGTGCCAGCAGTTCGGGACAGGGCGACTACACCTTC. Amino acid sequence: CASSSGQGDYTF.

The V call is TRBV6-6, the J call TRBJ2-2; D is unclear. The CDR3 has 11 amino acids. V was shortened by 7 bases and J by 3 bases, with 3 bases between the two germline ends. CDR1 MNHNY and CDR2 SVGAGI come from the germline V gene (reference sequence). CDR3 nucleotide sequence: TGTGCCAGCACCTACACCGGGGAGCTGTTTTTT. Translation: CASTYTGELFF.

The J gene is TRBJ2-7, the V gene TRBV5-1; D tentatively fits TRBD1 or TRBD2 (6 bases each). Trimming removed 0 bases from V and 7 bases from J, with 11 bases in between. The CDR3 contains 13 residues. Per germline, CDR1 SGHRS and CDR2 YFSETQ. This CDR3 reads CASSLEGGREQYF. CDR3 DNA sequence: TGCGCCAGCAGCTTGGAAGGGGGGCGGGAGCAGTACTTC.

In this sample, this clone turned up once. This chain links TRBV30 with TRBJ1-2; no firm D call. CDR1 and CDR2 from the germline V gene are GTSNPN and SVGIG (reference sequence). Trimming took 5 bases from V and 0 from J, leaving 10 bases between them. The CDR3 consists of 13 residues. CDR3 region: CAWGPDPNYGYTF. For the CDR3, the DNA is TGTGCCTGGGGCCCCGATCCTAACTATGGCTACACCTTC.

The chain links TRBV27 to TRBJ1-6; D not resolved. Germline V gene sequence: CDR1 MNHEY, CDR2 SMNVEV (reference sequence). The CDR3 length is 14 residues. V was trimmed by 6 bases and J by 6 bases, leaving 12 bases between them. This CDR3 is CASSPRAGNSPLHF. For the CDR3, the DNA is TGTGCCAGCAGCCCTCGGGCAGGTAATTCACCCCTCCACTTT.

The sample holds one count of this clone. The chain carries TRBV6-1 and TRBJ2-7; 8 nucleotides agree with TRBD2. The CDR3 loop spans 13 amino acids. Trimming removed 6 bases from V and 4 bases from J; junction bases left unmatched: 5. Germline V gene sequence: CDR1 MNHNS, CDR2 SASEGT. Written as DNA, the CDR3 is TGTGCCAGCAGCACGGGGGGGAGGTACGAGCAGTACTTC. Translation gives CASSTGGRYEQYF.

In this sample, this clone turned up once. The V gene is TRBV7-8, the J gene TRBJ2-1, with D possibly TRBD1 on 7 matching bases. V was cut by 0 bases and J by 7 bases, with 16 bases left in between. The CDR3 sequence is 16 residues long. Germline V lookup: CDR1 SGHVS, CDR2 FQNEAQ. CDR3 DNA sequence: TGTGCCAGCAGCTTAGCTCCGGCAGGGGGGAGGAATGAGCAGTTCTTC. Translation: CASSLAPAGGRNEQFF.

CDR3 loop: CASSLPLGGTAGETQYF. The CDR3 nucleotides read TGTGCCAGCAGTTTACCCCTCGGAGGGACGGCCGGTGAGACCCAGTACTTC. The chain uses TRBV28 and TRBJ2-5, with D maybe TRBD2 (6 bases). Germline CDR1 is MDHEN and CDR2 is SYDVKM. Trimming took off 2 bases at V and 5 bases at J, with 21 bases between the two ends. The CDR3 is 17 amino acids.

J is TRBJ1-2 and V is TRBV5-1; a possible D gene is TRBD1 (5 bases). With 4 bases removed from V and 6 bases from J, the gap between germline ends came to 19 bases. Germline CDR1 and CDR2: SGHRS and YFSETQ. The CDR3 runs to 15 residues. The CDR3 sequence: CASSPTQDRTHGYTF. The CDR3 bases are TGCGCCAGCAGCCCTACCCAAGACAGAACTCATGGCTACACCTTC.

The chain couples TRBV28 to TRBJ2-2; weak D call: TRBD2 (5 bases). Trimming took off 2 bases at V and 0 bases at J, with 7 bases between the two ends. Germline CDR1 reads MDHEN; CDR2 reads SYDVKM. The CDR3 totals 15 residues. The CDR3, as DNA: TGTGCCAGCAGTTTAGACTACACGAACACCGGGGAGCTGTTTTTT. Residues: CASSLDYTNTGELFF.

The V gene is TRBV9, the J gene TRBJ2-1; 7 positions match TRBD2. This CDR3 has 16 residues. Trimming removed 5 bases from V and 0 bases from J; junction bases left unmatched: 8. Germline V gives CDR1 SGDLS, CDR2 YYNGEE. In DNA form, the CDR3 reads TGTGCCAGCAGTCACGGGAGGCAGAGCTCCTACAATGAGCAGTTCTTC. It specifies CASSHGRQSSYNEQFF.

This clone was counted a few times. The genes are TRBV6-5 and TRBJ2-1; the match to TRBD2 covers 8 bases. The V segment lost 8 bases and the J segment 2 bases; nucleotides outside the gene matches: 8. The CDR3 contains 15 residues. From germline, CDR1 is MNHEY and CDR2 SVGAGI. The CDR3 region is CASGPPLAAYNEQFF. The CDR3 nucleotides are TGTGCCAGCGGCCCGCCACTAGCGGCCTACAATGAGCAGTTCTTC.

This chain uses TRBV5-8 with TRBJ2-1, with 10 bases matching TRBD1. J lost 7 bases, V lost 1 base, and 5 bases had no gene match. The CDR3 is made up of 15 amino acids. CDR1 is SGHTS, CDR2 YDEGEE, per germline. CDR3 sequence (DNA): TGTGCCAGCAGCTTGCGAAGGACAGGGGGTAATGAGCAGTTCTTC. It specifies CASSLRRTGGNEQFF.